This T cell receptor (beta chain) emerged from a study of T cell responses to AZD1222 COVID-19 vaccine. Study-wide results and limits: Regions 160-218 and 743-854 held dominance among vaccine-associated CD4 TCRs, which spanned spike.

Details on this clone: The target antigen is unknown.

Trimming stripped 0 bases from V and 0 bases from J, with 7 bases between. Germline V gene data show CDR1 as SGHNT and CDR2 as YYREEE (reference sequence). CDR3 length: 14 residues. TCRdb keeps only in-frame clones here, not all; method: immunoSEQ multiplex PCR. The table records 90,000 to 110,000 clones, about 81% of them present only once. The material sequenced was peripheral blood, taken on day 0 of AZD1222 vaccination. This chain joins TRBV5-4 and TRBJ2-7; D gene unclear. The receptor was isolated from an adult in good health. The DNA of the CDR3 is TGTGCCAGCAGCTTGGAGCCGAGCTCCTACGAGCAGTACTTC. Its translation is CASSLEPSSYEQYF.